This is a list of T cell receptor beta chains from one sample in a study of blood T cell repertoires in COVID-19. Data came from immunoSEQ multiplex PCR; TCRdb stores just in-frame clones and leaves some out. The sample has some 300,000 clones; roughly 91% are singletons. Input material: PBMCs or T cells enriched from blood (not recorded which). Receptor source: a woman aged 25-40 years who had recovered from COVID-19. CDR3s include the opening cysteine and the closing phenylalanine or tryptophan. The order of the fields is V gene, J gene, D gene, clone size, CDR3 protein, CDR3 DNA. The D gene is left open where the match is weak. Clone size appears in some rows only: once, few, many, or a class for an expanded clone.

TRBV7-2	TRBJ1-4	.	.	CASSSVFGPGGNEKLFF	TGTGCCAGCAGCTCGGTATTCGGCCCGGGGGGTAATGAAAAACTGTTTTTT
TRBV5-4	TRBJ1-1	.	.	CASTPLPAAPYTEAFF	TGTGCCAGCACTCCCCTCCCGGCGGCGCCTTACACTGAAGCTTTCTTT
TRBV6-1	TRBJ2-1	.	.	CASSEAWEVGNEQFF	TGTGCCAGCAGTGAAGCGTGGGAGGTAGGAAATGAGCAGTTCTTC
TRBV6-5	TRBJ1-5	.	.	CASSLGQVDQPQHF	TGTGCCAGCAGTTTAGGCCAGGTCGATCAGCCCCAGCATTTT
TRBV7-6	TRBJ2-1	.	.	CASSLRGSYNEQFF	TGTGCCAGCAGCTTGCGGGGCTCCTACAATGAGCAGTTCTTC
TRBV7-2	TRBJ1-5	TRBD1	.	CASSLTGRDQPQHF	TGTGCCAGCAGCTTGACAGGGCGGGATCAGCCCCAGCATTTT
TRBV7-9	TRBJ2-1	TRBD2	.	CASSRGSGNHNEQFF	TGTGCCAGTTCCCGGGGTAGCGGGAATCACAATGAGCAGTTCTTC
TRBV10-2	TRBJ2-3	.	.	CATARERTDTQYF	TGCGCCACCGCAAGGGAGCGAACAGATACGCAGTATTTT
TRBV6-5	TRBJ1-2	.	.	CASSYRGFNGYTF	TGTGCCAGCAGTTACAGGGGGTTCAATGGCTACACCTTC
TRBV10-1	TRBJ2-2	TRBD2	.	CASSDSKAGYTGELFF	TGCGCCAGCAGTGATAGCAAAGCGGGATACACCGGGGAGCTGTTTTTT
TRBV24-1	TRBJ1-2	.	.	CATSDTDRYGYTF	TGTGCCACCAGTGACACGGACAGATATGGCTACACCTTC
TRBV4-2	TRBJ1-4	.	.	CASSQDRQVNEKLFF	TGTGCCAGCAGCCAAGATAGACAGGTGAATGAAAAACTGTTTTTT
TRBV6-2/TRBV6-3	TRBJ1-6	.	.	CASSLLVTGSDSPLHF	TGTGCCAGCAGTTTACTAGTTACAGGGTCGGATTCACCCCTCCACTTT
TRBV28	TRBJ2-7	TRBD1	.	CASSLSALPGQGYEQYF	TGTGCCAGCAGTTTATCGGCGTTACCGGGACAGGGGTACGAGCAGTACTTC
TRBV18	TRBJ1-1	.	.	CASERGATEAFF	TGTGCCAGCGAACGGGGGGCCACTGAAGCTTTCTTT
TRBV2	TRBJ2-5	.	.	CASRTFKAGGWETQYF	TGTGCCAGCAGGACCTTCAAGGCAGGGGGGTGGGAGACCCAGTACTTC
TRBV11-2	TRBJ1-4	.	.	CASSLDLGGQKLFF	TGTGCCAGCAGCTTAGATCTGGGAGGGCAAAAACTGTTTTTT
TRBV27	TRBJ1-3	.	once	CASSKALPHSGNTIYF	TGTGCCAGCAGCAAAGCCCTCCCGCACTCTGGAAACACCATATATTTT
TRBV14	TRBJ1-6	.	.	CASSQSLVEVNSPLHF	TGTGCCAGCAGCCAATCCCTAGTGGAGGTCAATTCACCCCTCCACTTT
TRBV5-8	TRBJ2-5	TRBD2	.	CASSRGLAAETQYF	TGTGCCAGCAGCCGTGGACTAGCGGCTGAGACCCAGTACTTC
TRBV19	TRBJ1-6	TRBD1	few	CASTVTGGNSPLHF	TGTGCCAGTACCGTAACAGGGGGAAATTCACCCCTCCACTTT
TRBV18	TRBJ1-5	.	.	CASSPSTPGGGGTQPQHF	TGTGCCAGCTCACCGTCAACGCCGGGGGGCGGGGGTACTCAGCCCCAGCATTTT
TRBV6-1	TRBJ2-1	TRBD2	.	CASSAQVPGLAGRSYNEQFF	TGTGCCAGCAGTGCGCAAGTCCCGGGACTAGCGGGACGCTCCTACAATGAGCAGTTCTTC
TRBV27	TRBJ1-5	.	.	CASSLSEGNQPQHF	TGTGCCAGCAGTTTATCGGAGGGCAATCAGCCCCAGCATTTT
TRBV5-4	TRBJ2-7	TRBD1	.	CASSRRDRGLYEQYF	TGTGCCAGCAGCCGCCGGGACAGGGGGCTGTACGAGCAGTACTTC
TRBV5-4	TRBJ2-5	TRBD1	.	CASSVGQGTQETQYF	TGTGCCAGCAGCGTCGGACAGGGTACTCAAGAGACCCAGTACTTC
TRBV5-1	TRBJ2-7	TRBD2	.	CASSLGGLATYEQYF	TGCGCCAGCAGCTTGGGTGGACTAGCGACCTACGAGCAGTACTTC
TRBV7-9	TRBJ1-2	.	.	CASSVGGNYGYTF	TGTGCCAGCAGCGTCGGGGGGAACTATGGCTACACCTTC
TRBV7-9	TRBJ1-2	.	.	CASSLLGKAPYGYTF	TGTGCCAGCAGCTTACTAGGAAAGGCCCCTTATGGCTACACCTTC
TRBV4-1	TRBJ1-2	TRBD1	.	CASSLQNWTGIYGYTF	TGCGCCAGCAGCCTTCAAAACTGGACAGGGATCTACGGCTACACCTTC
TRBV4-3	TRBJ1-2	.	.	CASSQRAETGNYGYTF	TGCGCCAGCAGCCAACGAGCCGAAACAGGAAACTATGGCTACACCTTC
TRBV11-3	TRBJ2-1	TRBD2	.	CASSQRTRPYNEQFF	TGTGCCAGCAGCCAGAGGACTAGACCCTACAATGAGCAGTTCTTC
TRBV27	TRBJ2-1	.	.	CASSFWGRAGVVDEQFF	TGTGCCAGCAGTTTTTGGGGTCGGGCAGGGGTGGTCGATGAGCAGTTCTTC
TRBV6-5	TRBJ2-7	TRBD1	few	CASSYGGDSSYEQYF	TGTGCCAGCAGTTACGGTGGGGACAGTTCCTACGAGCAGTACTTC
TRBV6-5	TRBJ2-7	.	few	CASSYSRGSPNEQYF	TGTGCCAGCAGTTACTCTAGAGGGAGCCCCAACGAGCAGTACTTC
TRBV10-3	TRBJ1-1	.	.	CAISEFVRGRGLRTEAFF	TGTGCCATCAGTGAGTTCGTCCGCGGTAGAGGGCTGAGGACTGAAGCTTTCTTT
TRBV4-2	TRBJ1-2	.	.	CASSQVTETDYGYTF	TGTGCCAGCAGCCAAGTAACAGAGACGGACTATGGCTACACCTTC
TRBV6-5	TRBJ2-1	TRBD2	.	CASIRTSGRANEQFF	TGTGCCAGCATTAGGACTAGCGGGAGGGCCAATGAGCAGTTCTTC
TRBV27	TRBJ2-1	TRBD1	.	CASSDRGYYNEQFF	TGTGCCAGCAGCGACAGGGGGTACTACAATGAGCAGTTCTTC
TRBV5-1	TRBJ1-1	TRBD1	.	CASSSTGGNTEAFF	TGCGCCAGCAGCTCTACAGGGGGCAACACTGAAGCTTTCTTT
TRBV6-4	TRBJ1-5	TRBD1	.	CASSDSDMGTGGPKAHQPQHF	TGTGCCAGCAGTGACTCGGATATGGGGACAGGGGGCCCTAAGGCACATCAGCCCCAGCATTTT
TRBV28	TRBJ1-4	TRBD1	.	CASSTGTGTQYEKLFF	TGTGCCAGCAGTACCGGGACAGGGACGCAGTATGAAAAACTGTTTTTT
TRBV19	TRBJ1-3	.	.	CASSKRPSGSGNTIYF	TGTGCCAGTAGTAAGAGGCCTTCGGGATCTGGAAACACCATATATTTT
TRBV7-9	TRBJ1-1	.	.	CASSYRVGSAEAFF	TGTGCCAGCAGCTATCGAGTAGGGAGCGCTGAAGCTTTCTTT
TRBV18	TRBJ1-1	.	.	CASSPPFQGGRDTEAFF	TGTGCCAGCTCACCACCGTTTCAAGGCGGGCGGGACACTGAAGCTTTCTTT
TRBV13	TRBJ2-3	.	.	CASSARSSSSTDTQYF	TGTGCCAGCAGCGCCCGATCTAGCTCTAGCACAGATACGCAGTATTTT
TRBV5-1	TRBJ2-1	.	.	CASSLPGEQFF	TGCGCCAGCAGCTTGCCGGGAGAGCAGTTCTTC
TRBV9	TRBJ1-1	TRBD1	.	CASSVNPQGATEAFF	TGTGCCAGCAGCGTAAACCCTCAGGGGGCCACTGAAGCTTTCTTT
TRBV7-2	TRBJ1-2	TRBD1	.	CASSSGTGGPYGYTF	TGTGCCAGCAGCTCTGGGACAGGGGGCCCATATGGCTACACCTTC
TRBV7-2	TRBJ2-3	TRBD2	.	CASSTRALAGADTQYF	TGTGCCAGCAGCACCCGTGCCCTGGCGGGGGCAGATACGCAGTATTTT
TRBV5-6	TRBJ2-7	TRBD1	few	CASSFGQGVVYEQYF	TGTGCCAGCAGCTTCGGACAGGGGGTAGTCTACGAGCAGTACTTC
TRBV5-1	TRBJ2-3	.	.	CASSVPRDTQYF	TGCGCCAGCAGCGTACCGAGGGATACGCAGTATTTT
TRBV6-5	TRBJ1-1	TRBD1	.	CASRWDRGLVAEAFF	TGTGCCAGCAGATGGGACAGGGGGTTAGTCGCTGAAGCTTTCTTT
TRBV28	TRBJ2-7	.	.	CASSDPTDSTYEQYF	TGTGCCAGCAGTGACCCGACGGACAGTACCTACGAGCAGTACTTC
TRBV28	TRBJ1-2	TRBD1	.	CASSGQGTYGYTF	TGTGCCAGCAGTGGACAGGGAACTTATGGCTACACCTTC
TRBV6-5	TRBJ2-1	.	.	CASSPPAGNEQFF	TGTGCCAGCAGTCCGCCCGCGGGCAATGAGCAGTTCTTC
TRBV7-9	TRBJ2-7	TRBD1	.	CASSSPGQASYEQYF	TGTGCCAGCAGCTCCCCGGGACAGGCCTCCTACGAGCAGTACTTC
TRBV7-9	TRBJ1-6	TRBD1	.	CASTPSGGDRGSPLHF	TGTGCCAGCACCCCATCCGGCGGGGACAGGGGTTCACCCCTCCACTTT
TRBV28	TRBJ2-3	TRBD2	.	CASSPHPGLVGTDTQYF	TGTGCCAGCAGTCCACACCCGGGACTAGTTGGGACAGATACGCAGTATTTT